What follows are 9 T cell receptor beta chains derived from one specimen sequenced in a study of T cells in Graves' hyperthyroidism and ophthalmopathy (dated by TCRdb to between 2018 and 2021). Libraries were made using multiplex PCR. TCRdb lists the instrument as Illumina HiSeq 2000. TCR beta CDR3 regions were amplified from RNA transcripts. The first round of RT-PCR for the TCR CDR3 was performed with the HTBI primer set and the Qiagen OneStep RT-PCR kit. Clones were called with MiXCR by TCRdb after fastp trimmed the public reads at Q25, and only in-frame beta chains were retained. Identical CDR3 protein sequences are pooled into one entry, listed with their most common genes and DNA. The table for this sample lists about 840,000 distinct CDR3 sequences; approximately 40% of them were counted only once. 7.5% to 9.5% of the sample is in the top ten clones. Sequencing used blood. The receptors stem from a young man with Graves' hyperthyroidism.

The rearrangement uses TRBV19 and TRBJ1-2, with D possibly being TRBD1 (5 bases). The germline V and J ends were trimmed by 4 bases and 1 base, with 10 bases remaining between them. The germline V gene has CDR1 LNHDA and CDR2 SQIVND (reference sequence). The CDR3 is made up of 14 amino acids. The CDR3 nucleotides are TGTGCCAGTAGTAGGGGGGACGATAACTATGGCTACACCTTC. Protein product: CASSRGDDNYGYTF. Full variable domain (rest looked up from reference TRBV19 and TRBJ1-2): DGGITQSPKYLFRKEGQNVTLSCEQNLNHDAMYWYRQDPGQGLRLIYYSQIVNDFQKGDIAEGYSVSREKKESFPLTVTSAQKNPTAFYLCASSRGDDNYGYTFGSGTRLTVV.

V and J are TRBV5-1 and TRBJ1-6; D perhaps matches TRBD1 (6 bases). Germline CDR1 is SGHRS and CDR2 is YFSETQ. The CDR3 has 14 residues. V dropped 1 base and J dropped 8 bases, with 10 bases sitting between them. CDR3 loop: CASSLFGGDSPLHF. The CDR3 DNA reads as TGCGCCAGCAGCTTGTTCGGGGGCGATTCACCCCTCCACTTT.

V usage is TRBV12-3 or TRBV12-4 and J usage is TRBJ2-7, with a weak D call TRBD2 (7 bases). This CDR3 is 12 amino acids long. V was clipped by 3 bases and J by 12 bases, with 15 bases between them. In nucleotides, the CDR3 is TGTGCCAGCAGTTTCGGGGGGCAGTTAACGTACTTC. Residues: CASSFGGQLTYF.

This clonotype was counted many times. The V call is TRBV7-8, the J call TRBJ2-7, with D perhaps TRBD2 (6 bases). V was shortened by 1 base and J by 7 bases, with 11 bases between the two germline ends. From germline, CDR1 is SGHVS and CDR2 FQNEAQ. This CDR3 comprises 13 residues. The CDR3 here is CASSLDLGGEQYF. The CDR3 nucleotides are TGTGCCAGCAGCTTAGACCTAGGAGGGGAGCAGTACTTC.

V usage is TRBV10-1 and J usage is TRBJ1-6; D unresolved. CDR3 size: 14 residues. Trimming took 0 bases from V and 8 from J, leaving 8 bases between them. Germline V gene data show CDR1 as WNHNN and CDR2 as SYGVQD (reference sequence). The CDR3: CASSESAGDSPLHF. The CDR3 nucleotides read TGCGCCAGCAGTGAGTCGGCAGGCGATTCACCCCTCCACTTT.

V gene TRBV19 combines with J gene TRBJ1-5, with 7 bases matching TRBD1. Germline loops: CDR1 LNHDA, CDR2 SQIVND (reference sequence). V lost 9 bases and J lost 0; bases outside the gene matches: 8. The CDR3 sequence is 15 residues long. This CDR3 is CASTTGAHSNQPQHF. The CDR3 DNA reads as TGTGCCAGCACTACAGGGGCACATAGCAATCAGCCCCAGCATTTT.

V is TRBV12-3 or TRBV12-4 and J is TRBJ1-1, with D perhaps matching TRBD1 (5 bases). This CDR3 contains 13 residues. The V gene lost 3 bases and the J gene lost 4 bases, with 9 bases spanning the gap. This CDR3 is CASSFGASTEAFF. In nucleotides, the CDR3 is TGTGCCAGCAGTTTCGGGGCAAGCACTGAAGCTTTCTTT.

This clonotype came up once. J is TRBJ2-5 and V is TRBV21-1; the DNA was not compared with TRBD1, the D call given in the table. TRBV21-1 is a known pseudogene. The CDR3 consists of 17 residues. CDR3 region: CASSNTGTGTVRETQYF. The CDR3 DNA follows: TGTGCCAGCAGCAATACCGGGACAGGAACGGTGCGAGAGACCCAGTACTTC.

This clonotype came up many times. CDR3 nucleotides: TGTGCCAGCAGCGCCTGGGGGGGCTCTGAAGCTTTCTTT. Protein product: CASSAWGGSEAFF. The rearrangement joins TRBV7-2 to TRBJ1-1, with D maybe TRBD1 (6 bases). Germline V gives CDR1 SGHTA, CDR2 FQGNSA. V lost 5 bases and J 6 bases, leaving 13 bases between the germline ends. The CDR3 spans 13 residues.